Following are 3 T cell receptor beta chains from one sample sequenced in a study of OX40 agonist ivuxolimab in advanced cancers. The library was produced with the immunoSEQ multiplex PCR assay. As stored in TCRdb, this immuneACCESS dataset retains in-frame rearrangements with V and J assigned. A fraction of the clones does not appear; measured against another copy, unresolved V genes explain less than half of the discrepancy, and the remainder lacks a known reason. The sample table shows fewer than 80,000 clones, and roughly four fifths are seen once. The ten largest clones take up 1.6% of the sample. The starting material was CD4+ or CD8+ T cells sorted from blood, obtained in a trial of the OX40 agonist ivuxolimab. These receptors were taken from an adult with an advanced solid tumor such as melanoma, head and neck, liver or kidney cancer.

The CDR3 loop is CASSSQTFYGYTF. CDR3 sequence (DNA): TGTGCCAGCAGTTCCCAGACATTCTATGGCTACACCTTC. The V and J genes are TRBV6-6 and TRBJ1-2; D not certain. The CDR3 has 13 residues. Trimming took off 4 bases at V and 4 bases at J, with 10 bases between the two ends. Germline loops: CDR1 MNHNY, CDR2 SVGAGI (reference sequence).

V is TRBV19 and J is TRBJ2-2; D unresolved. The germline V and J ends were trimmed by 3 bases and 6 bases, with 8 bases remaining between them. Germline lookup yields CDR1 LNHDA and CDR2 SQIVND (reference sequence). This CDR3 comprises 13 residues. The CDR3 region is CASSMVGSGELFF. CDR3 nucleotides: TGTGCCAGTAGTATGGTGGGATCCGGGGAGCTGTTTTTT.

The CDR3 spells CASSLVHGVNEQFF. The CDR3 region has the DNA TGTGCCAGCAGCTTAGTCCACGGGGTCAATGAGCAGTTCTTC. This chain uses TRBV7-8 with TRBJ2-1, with D possibly matching TRBD2 (5 bases). This CDR3 region has 14 residues. CDR1 and CDR2 from the germline V gene are SGHVS and FQNEAQ. Trimming left V 1 base short and J 6 bases short, with 10 bases between.